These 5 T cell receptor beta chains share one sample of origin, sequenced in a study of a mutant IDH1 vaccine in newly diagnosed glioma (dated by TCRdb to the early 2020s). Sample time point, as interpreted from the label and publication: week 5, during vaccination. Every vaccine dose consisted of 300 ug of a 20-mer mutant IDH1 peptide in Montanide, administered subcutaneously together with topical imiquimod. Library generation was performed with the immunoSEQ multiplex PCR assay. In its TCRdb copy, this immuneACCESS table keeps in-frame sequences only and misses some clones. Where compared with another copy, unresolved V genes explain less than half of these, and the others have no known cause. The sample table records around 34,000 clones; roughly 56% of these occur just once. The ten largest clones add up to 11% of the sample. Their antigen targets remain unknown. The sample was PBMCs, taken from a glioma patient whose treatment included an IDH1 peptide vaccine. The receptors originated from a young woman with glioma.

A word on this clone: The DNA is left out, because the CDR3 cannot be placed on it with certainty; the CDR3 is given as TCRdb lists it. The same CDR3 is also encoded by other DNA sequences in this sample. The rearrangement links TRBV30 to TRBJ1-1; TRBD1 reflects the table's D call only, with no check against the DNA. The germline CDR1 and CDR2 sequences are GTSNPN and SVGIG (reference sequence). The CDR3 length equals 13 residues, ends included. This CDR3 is CAWEVGVGTEAFF.

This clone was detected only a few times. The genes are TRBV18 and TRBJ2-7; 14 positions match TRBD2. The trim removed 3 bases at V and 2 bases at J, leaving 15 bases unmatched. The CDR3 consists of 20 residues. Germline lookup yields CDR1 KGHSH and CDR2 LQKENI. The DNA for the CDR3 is TGTGCCAGCTCACCCAAGGGACTAGCGGGAGAGAAAGTCTACCCCTACGAGCAGTACTTC. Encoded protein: CASSPKGLAGEKVYPYEQYF.

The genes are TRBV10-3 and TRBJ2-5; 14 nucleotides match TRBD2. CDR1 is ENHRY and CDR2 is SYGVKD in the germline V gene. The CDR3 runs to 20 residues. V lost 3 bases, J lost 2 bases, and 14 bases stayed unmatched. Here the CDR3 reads CAISDSGTSGGLSGQETQYF. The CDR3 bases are TGTGCCATCAGTGACTCCGGGACTAGCGGGGGCCTGAGTGGGCAAGAGACCCAGTACTTC.

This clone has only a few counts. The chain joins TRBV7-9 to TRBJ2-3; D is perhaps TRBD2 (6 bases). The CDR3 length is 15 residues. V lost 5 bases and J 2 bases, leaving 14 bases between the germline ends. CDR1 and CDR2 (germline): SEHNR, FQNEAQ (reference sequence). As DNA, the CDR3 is TGTGCCAGCAGCCCCCGCGCTAGCGCCACAGATACGCAGTATTTT. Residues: CASSPRASATDTQYF.

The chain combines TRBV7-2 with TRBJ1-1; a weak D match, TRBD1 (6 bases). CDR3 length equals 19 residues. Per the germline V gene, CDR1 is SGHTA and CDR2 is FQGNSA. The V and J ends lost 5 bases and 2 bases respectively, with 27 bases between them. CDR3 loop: CASSPAPQGRFSFNTEAFF. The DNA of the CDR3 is TGTGCCAGCAGCCCGGCCCCCCAGGGGAGGTTCTCTTTCAACACTGAAGCTTTCTTT.